These T cell receptor beta chains were read from a single sample in a study of follicular helper T cells after annual influenza vaccination. Repertoires were generated with immunoSEQ multiplex PCR, while TCRdb's copy carries only in-frame clones and drops some. The repertoire holds 9,000 or so clones, with over 80% as singletons. The sequencing here drew on CXCR5+ CD38- circulating T follicular helper cells from blood, taken 7 days after influenza vaccination. Receptors were obtained from an adult who received the influenza vaccine. Both conserved end residues are part of each CDR3.

v_call	j_call	cdr3_aa
TRBV6-1	TRBJ2-7	CASSTATGVNEQYF
TRBV19	TRBJ1-2	CASSIDPEYGYTF
TRBV29-1	TRBJ2-1	CSTLGTGTTNNEQFF
TRBV18	TRBJ1-1	CASSPDRGGKTEAFF
TRBV29-1	TRBJ2-1	CSVGGGYNEQFF
TRBV12-2	TRBJ2-3	CGTGLLRISTDTQYF
TRBV5-1	TRBJ1-2	CASSSGSYGYTF
TRBV7-2	TRBJ1-5	CASSLDLGQPQHF
TRBV28	TRBJ2-5	CASSAPFTGGRETQYF
TRBV19	TRBJ2-6	CASSSGTGANVLTF